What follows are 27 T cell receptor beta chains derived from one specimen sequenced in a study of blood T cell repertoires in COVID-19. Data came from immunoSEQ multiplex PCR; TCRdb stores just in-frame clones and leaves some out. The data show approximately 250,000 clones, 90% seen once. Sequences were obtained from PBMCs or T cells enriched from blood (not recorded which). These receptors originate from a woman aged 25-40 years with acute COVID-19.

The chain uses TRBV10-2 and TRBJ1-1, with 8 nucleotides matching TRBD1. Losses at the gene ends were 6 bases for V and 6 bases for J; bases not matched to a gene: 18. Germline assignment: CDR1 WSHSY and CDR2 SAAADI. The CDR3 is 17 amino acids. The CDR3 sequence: CASRDKTGVGTKAEAFF. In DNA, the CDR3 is TGCGCCAGCAGGGATAAGACAGGGGTCGGTACGAAGGCTGAAGCTTTCTTT.

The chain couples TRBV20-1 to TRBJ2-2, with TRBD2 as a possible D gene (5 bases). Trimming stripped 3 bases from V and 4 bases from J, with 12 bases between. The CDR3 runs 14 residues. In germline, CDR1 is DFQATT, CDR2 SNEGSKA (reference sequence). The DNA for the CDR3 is TGCAGTGCTAGTAGAGGGCCGGGCACCGGGGAGCTGTTTTTT. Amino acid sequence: CSASRGPGTGELFF.

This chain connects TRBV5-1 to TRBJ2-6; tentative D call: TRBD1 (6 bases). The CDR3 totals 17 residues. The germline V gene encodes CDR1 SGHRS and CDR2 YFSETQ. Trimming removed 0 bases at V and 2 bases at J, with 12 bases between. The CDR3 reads CASSLEQQGAGANVLTF. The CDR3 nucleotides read TGCGCCAGCAGCTTGGAGCAACAGGGTGCTGGGGCCAACGTCCTGACTTTC.

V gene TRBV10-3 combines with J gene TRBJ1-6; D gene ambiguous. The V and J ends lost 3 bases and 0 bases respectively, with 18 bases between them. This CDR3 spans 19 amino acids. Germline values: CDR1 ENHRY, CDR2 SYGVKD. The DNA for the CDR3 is TGTGCCATCAGTGATCTGGGGAGGCATCCTAGCTCCTATAATTCACCCCTCCACTTT. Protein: CAISDLGRHPSSYNSPLHF.

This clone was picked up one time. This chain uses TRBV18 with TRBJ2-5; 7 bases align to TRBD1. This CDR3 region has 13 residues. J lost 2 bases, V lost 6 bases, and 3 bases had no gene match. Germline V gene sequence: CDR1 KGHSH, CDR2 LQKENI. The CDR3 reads CASSDRVQETQYF. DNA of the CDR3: TGTGCCAGCTCCGACAGGGTTCAAGAGACCCAGTACTTC.

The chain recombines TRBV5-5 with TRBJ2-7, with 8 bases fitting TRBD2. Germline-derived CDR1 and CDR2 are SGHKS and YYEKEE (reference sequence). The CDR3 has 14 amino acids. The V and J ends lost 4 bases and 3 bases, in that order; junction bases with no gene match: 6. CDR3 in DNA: TGTGCCAGCAGCCCAATAGCGGGGCTCTACGAGCAGTACTTC. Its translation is CASSPIAGLYEQYF.

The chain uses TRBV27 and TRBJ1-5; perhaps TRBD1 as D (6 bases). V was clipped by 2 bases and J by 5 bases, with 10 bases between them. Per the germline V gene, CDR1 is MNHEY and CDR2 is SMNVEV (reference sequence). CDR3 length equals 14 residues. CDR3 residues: CASSLMGADQPQHF. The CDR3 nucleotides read TGTGCCAGCAGTTTAATGGGGGCGGATCAGCCCCAGCATTTT.

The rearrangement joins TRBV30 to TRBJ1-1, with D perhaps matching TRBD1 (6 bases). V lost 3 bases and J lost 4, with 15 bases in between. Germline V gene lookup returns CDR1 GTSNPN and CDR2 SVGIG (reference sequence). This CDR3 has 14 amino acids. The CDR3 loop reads CAWSRGRGPTEAFF. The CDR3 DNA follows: TGTGCCTGGAGCAGGGGCAGGGGCCCCACTGAAGCTTTCTTT.

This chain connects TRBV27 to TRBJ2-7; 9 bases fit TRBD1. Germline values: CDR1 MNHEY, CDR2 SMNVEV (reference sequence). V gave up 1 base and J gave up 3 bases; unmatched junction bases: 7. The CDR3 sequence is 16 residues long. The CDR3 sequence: CASSLWGQGTGYEQYF. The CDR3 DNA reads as TGTGCCAGCAGTTTATGGGGACAGGGAACCGGCTACGAGCAGTACTTC.

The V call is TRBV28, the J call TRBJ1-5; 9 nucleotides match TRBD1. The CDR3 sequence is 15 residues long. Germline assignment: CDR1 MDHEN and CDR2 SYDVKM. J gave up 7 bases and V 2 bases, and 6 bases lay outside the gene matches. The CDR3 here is CASSLTGTGRQPQHF. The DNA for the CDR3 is TGTGCCAGCAGTTTAACCGGGACAGGGCGACAGCCCCAGCATTTT. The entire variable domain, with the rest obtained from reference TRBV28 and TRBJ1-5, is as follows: DVKVTQSSRYLVKRTGEKVFLECVQDMDHENMFWYRQDPGLGLRLIYFSYDVKMKEKGDIPEGYSVSREKKERFSLILESASTNQTSMYLCASSLTGTGRQPQHFGDGTRLSIL.

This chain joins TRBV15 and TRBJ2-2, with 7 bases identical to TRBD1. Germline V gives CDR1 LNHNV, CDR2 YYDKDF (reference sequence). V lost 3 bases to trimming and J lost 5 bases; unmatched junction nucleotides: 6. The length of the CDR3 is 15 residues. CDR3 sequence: CATSSTTGKTGELFF. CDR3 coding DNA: TGTGCCACCAGCAGTACGACAGGGAAGACCGGGGAGCTGTTTTTT.

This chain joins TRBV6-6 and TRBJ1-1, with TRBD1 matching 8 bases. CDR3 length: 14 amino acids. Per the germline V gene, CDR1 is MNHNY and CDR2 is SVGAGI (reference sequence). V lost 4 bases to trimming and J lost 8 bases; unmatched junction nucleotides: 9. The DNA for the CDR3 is TGTGCCAGCAGTTCCCCGTTGGACAGGGCAGAAGCTTTCTTT. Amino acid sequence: CASSSPLDRAEAFF.

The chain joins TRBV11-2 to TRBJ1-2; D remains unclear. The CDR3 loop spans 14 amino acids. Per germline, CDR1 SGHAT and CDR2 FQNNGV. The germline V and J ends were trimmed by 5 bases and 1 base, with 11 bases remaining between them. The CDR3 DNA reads TGTGCCAGCAGCCACTACGGCCTTAACTATGGCTACACCTTC. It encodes CASSHYGLNYGYTF.

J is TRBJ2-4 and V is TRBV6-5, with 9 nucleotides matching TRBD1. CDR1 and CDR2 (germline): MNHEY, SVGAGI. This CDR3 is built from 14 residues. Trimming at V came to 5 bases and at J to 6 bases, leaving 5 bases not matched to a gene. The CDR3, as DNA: TGTGCCAGCAGTATAGACAGGGGGACAAACATTCAGTACTTC. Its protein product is CASSIDRGTNIQYF.

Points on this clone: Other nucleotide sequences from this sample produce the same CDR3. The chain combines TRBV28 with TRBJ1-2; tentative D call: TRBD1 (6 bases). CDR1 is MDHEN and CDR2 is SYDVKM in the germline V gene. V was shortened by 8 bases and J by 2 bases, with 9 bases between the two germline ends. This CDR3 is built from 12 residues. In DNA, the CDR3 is TGTGCCAGCGGCAGGGGAAACTATGGCTACACCTTC. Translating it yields CASGRGNYGYTF.

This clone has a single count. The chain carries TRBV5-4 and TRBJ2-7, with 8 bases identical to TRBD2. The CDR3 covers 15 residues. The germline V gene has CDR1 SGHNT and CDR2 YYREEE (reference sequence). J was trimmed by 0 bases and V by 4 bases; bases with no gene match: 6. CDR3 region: CASSAGGTSSYEQYF. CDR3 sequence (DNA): TGTGCCAGCAGCGCGGGCGGGACTAGCTCCTACGAGCAGTACTTC. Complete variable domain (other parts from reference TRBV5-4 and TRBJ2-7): ETGVTQSPTHLIKTRGQQVTLRCSSQSGHNTVSWYQQALGQGPQFIFQYYREEENGRGNFPPRFSGLQFPNYSSELNVNALELDDSALYLCASSAGGTSSYEQYFGPGTRLTVT.

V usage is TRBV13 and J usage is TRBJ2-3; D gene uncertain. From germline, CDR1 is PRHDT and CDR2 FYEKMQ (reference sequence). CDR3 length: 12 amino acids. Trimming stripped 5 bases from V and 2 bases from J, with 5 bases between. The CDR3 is CASSDFTDTQYF. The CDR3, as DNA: TGTGCCAGCAGCGACTTCACAGATACGCAGTATTTT.

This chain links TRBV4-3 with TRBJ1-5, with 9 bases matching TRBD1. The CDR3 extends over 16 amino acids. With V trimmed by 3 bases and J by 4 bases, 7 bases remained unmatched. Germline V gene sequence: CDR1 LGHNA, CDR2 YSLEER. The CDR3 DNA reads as TGCGCCAGCAGCCAGGAAATGACAGGGGGGAATCAGCCCCAGCATTTT. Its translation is CASSQEMTGGNQPQHF.

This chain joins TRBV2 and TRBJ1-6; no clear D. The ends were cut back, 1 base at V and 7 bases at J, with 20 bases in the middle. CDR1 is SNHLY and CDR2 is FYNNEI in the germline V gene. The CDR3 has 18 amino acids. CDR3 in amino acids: CASSEVGVGVSLNSPLHF. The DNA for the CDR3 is TGTGCCAGCAGTGAAGTTGGAGTTGGCGTATCTTTAAATTCACCCCTCCACTTT.

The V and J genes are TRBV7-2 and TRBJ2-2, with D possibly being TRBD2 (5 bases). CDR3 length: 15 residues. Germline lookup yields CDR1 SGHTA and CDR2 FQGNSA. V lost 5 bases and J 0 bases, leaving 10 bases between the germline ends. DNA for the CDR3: TGTGCCAGCAGCGCGAGCGGAACGAACACCGGGGAGCTGTTTTTT. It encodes CASSASGTNTGELFF.

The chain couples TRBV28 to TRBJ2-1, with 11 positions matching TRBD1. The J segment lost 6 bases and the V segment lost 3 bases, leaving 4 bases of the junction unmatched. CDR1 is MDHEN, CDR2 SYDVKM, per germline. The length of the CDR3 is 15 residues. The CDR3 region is CASSFIGTGGNEQFF. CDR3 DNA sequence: TGTGCCAGCAGTTTTATAGGGACAGGGGGCAATGAGCAGTTCTTC.

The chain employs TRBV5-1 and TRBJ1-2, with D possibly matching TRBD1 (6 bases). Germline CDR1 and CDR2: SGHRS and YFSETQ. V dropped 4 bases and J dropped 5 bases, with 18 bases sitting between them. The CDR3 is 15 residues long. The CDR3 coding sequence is TGCGCCAGCAGCCCGCGCGCAGGGGATAGGTATGGCTACACCTTC. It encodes CASSPRAGDRYGYTF.

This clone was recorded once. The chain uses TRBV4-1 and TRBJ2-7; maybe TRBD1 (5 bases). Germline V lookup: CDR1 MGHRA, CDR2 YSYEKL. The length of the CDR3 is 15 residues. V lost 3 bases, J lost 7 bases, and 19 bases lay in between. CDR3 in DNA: TGCGCCAGCAGCCAGATCGGACACGGCCGCACGGAGCAGTACTTC. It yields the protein CASSQIGHGRTEQYF.

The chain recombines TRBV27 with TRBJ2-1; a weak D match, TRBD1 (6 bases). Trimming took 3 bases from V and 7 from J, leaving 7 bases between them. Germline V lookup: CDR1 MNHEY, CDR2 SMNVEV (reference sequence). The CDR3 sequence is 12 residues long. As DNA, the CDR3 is TGTGCCAGCAGTTTCACAGGGAATGAGCAGTTCTTC. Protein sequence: CASSFTGNEQFF.

CDR3 bases: TGTGCCAGCAGCCCCTCCGGGGGGTCTGGGGAGCTGTTTTTT. It specifies CASSPSGGSGELFF. The J gene is TRBJ2-2, the V gene TRBV3-1 (or the pseudogene TRBV3-2); TRBD2 aligns across 7 bases. Germline loops: CDR1 LGHDT, CDR2 YNNKEL (reference sequence). Germline trimming cut 4 bases from V and 8 bases from J; bases unmatched to any gene: 7. The CDR3 is 14 amino acids.

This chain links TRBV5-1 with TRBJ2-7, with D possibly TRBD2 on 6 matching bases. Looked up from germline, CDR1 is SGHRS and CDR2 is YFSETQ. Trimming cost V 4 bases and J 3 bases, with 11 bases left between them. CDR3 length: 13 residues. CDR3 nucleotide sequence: TGCGCCAGCAGCCCAAGGACTAACTACGAGCAGTACTTC. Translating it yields CASSPRTNYEQYF.

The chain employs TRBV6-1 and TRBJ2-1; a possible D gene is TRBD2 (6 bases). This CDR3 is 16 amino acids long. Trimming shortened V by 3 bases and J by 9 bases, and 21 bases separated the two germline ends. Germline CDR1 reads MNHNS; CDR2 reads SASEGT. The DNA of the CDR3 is TGTGCCAGCAGTGAGCCGGGAGCCGGGAGTCCAATTGAGCAGTTCTTC. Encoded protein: CASSEPGAGSPIEQFF.